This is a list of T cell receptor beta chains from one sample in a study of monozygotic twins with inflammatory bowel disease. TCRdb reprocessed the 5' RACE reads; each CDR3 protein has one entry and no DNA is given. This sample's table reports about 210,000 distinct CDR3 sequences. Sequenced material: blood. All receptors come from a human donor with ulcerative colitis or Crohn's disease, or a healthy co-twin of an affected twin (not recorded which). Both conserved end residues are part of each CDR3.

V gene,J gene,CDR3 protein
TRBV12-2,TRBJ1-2,CASRLSVAGQGIFYGYTF
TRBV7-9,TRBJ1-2,CASSLTQGSLDRYTF
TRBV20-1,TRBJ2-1,CSARVGDRGRVNEQFF
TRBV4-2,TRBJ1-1,CASSQPGQGTGFEAFF
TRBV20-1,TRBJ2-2,CSASGQNTGELFF
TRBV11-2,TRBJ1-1,CASYPGPNRGRTEAFF
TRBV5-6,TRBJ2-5,CASSFLVTGGQETQYF
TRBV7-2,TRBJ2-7,CASSRISTGIDEQYF
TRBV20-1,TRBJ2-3,CSARDWLGDTQYF
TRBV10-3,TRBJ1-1,CAISVGMGARAEAFF
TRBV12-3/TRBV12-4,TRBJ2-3,CASTQGGKGQDTQYF
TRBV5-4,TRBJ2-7,CASSLKTVREQYF
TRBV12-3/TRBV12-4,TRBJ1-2,CASNSQGPFYGYTF
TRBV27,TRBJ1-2,CASSLSQGGLRGYTF
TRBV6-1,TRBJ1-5,CAGSPGPWDQPQHF
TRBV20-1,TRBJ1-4,CSARATGGQGSLYLANEKLFF
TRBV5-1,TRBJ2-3,CASSLAPQAGDTQYF
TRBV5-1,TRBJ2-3,CASSLAAQGLTDTQYF
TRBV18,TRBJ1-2,CASSPGCNRENYGYTF
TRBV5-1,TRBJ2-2,CASSPYPSVQRMGELFF
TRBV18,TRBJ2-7,CASSPPGSPYEQYF
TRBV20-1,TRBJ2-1,CSATSGTASDNEQFF
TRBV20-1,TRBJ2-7,CSARRRDSSYEQYF
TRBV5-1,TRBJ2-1,CASKQDSGGEEFF
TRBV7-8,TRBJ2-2,CASSLGSVTNTGELFF
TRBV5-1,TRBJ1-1,CASSQSTRGPNTEAFF
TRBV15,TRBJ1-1,CATSGKTVNTEAFF
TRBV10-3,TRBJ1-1,CAIGIASGDTEAFF
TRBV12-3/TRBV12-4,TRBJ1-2,CASRTRRGGNYGYTF
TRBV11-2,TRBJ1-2,CASSLTDRYGYTF
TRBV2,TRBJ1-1,CASSGAVSYTEAFF
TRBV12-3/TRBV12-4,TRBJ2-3,CASSPAGFKGTDTQYF
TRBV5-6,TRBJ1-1,CASSSPRGGTEAFF
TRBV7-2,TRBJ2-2,CASSYGIRDSEAGELFF
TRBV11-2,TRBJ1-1,CASSLRGVQRTEAFF
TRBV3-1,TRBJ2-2,CASSPVLGGELFF
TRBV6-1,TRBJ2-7,CASSEARTRPSEQYF
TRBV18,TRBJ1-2,CASSYRDYGYTF
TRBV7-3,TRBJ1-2,CASPRNGYYGYTF
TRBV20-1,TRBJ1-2,CSASVRDRSFANYGYTF
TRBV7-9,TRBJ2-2,CASSFFQGTGELFF
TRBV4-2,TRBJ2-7,CASSLRTSGGADSYEQYF